A single sample gave rise to the 2 T cell receptor beta chains below, sequenced in a study of vaccination and CD4 T cells after COVID-19 (dated 2022 in TCRdb). No antigen has been assigned to these receptors. The treatment or condition label, read with the paper, signifies: 10-day PBMC culture with coronavirus spike peptide pools or control peptides (ViraFEST assay). Libraries were constructed by PCR. Sequencing was carried out with an Illumina iSeq 100. DNA from cultured CD4+ T cells underwent TCR sequencing with the Oncomine TCR Beta short-read assay at the Johns Hopkins FTIC core. TCRdb's own reprocessing of the public reads used fastp at Q25 and MiXCR and kept productive beta chains. Every distinct CDR3 protein forms one entry, paired with its most common genes and DNA. The sample data list about 12,000 distinct CDR3 sequences, and 60% of these were observed just once. About 20% of the sample lies in the top ten.

The sample consisted of CD4+ T cells from blood, cultured in vitro. These receptors originate from a human donor who had recovered from COVID-19.

DNA for the CDR3: TGTGCCTGGGAGAATGGACTAGCGGGCCAAGAGACCCAGTACTTC. Translation: CAWENGLAGQETQYF. The rearrangement joins TRBV30 to TRBJ2-5; 11 bases match TRBD2. CDR3 size: 15 residues. Germline CDR1 GTSNPN, CDR2 SVGIG (reference sequence). The ends lost 5 bases at V and 1 base at J; junction bases unmatched: 6.

This sequence joins TRBV20-1 and TRBJ2-3; 7 bases map to TRBD2. The CDR3 consists of 13 residues. Germline V gene data show CDR1 as DFQATT and CDR2 as SNEGSKA (reference sequence). V shed 6 bases and J 1 base; nucleotides not matched to a gene: 4. The CDR3 here is CSARDYRTDTQYF. The CDR3 DNA sequence: TGCAGTGCCCGGGACTACCGCACAGATACGCAGTATTTT.